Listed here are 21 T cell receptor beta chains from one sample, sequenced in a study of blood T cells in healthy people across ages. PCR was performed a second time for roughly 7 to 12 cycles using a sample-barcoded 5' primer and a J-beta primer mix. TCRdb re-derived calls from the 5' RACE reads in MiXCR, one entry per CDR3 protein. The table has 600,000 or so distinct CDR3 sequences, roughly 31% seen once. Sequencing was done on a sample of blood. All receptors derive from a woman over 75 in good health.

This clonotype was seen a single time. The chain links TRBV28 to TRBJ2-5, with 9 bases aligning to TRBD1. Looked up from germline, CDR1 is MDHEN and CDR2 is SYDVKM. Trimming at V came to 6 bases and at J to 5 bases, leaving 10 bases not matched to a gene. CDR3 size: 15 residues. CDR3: CASRKGQGLGETQYF. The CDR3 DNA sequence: TGTGCCAGCAGAAAGGGACAGGGACTTGGCGAGACCCAGTACTTC.

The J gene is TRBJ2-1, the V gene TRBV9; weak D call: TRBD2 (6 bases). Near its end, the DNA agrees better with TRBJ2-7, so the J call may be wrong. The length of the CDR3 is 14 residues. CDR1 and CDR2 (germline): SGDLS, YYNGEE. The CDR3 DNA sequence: TGTGCCAGCAGCGCCGGGGGATCCTACAATGAGCAGTACTTC. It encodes CASSAGGSYNEQYF.

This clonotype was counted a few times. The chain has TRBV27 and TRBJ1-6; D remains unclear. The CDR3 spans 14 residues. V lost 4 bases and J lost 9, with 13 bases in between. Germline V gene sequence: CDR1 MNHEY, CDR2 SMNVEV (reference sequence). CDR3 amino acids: CASSWRESTSPLHF. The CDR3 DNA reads TGTGCCAGCAGTTGGAGGGAGAGTACTTCACCCCTCCACTTT.

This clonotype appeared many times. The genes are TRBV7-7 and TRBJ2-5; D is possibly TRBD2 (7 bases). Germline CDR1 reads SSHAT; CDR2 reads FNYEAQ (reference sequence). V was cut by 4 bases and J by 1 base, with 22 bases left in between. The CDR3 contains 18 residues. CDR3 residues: CASSSRAGAILIQETQYF. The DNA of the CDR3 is TGTGCCAGCAGCTCCCGGGCGGGGGCCATCTTGATCCAAGAGACCCAGTACTTC. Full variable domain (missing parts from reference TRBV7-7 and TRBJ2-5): GAGVSQSPRYKVTKRGQDVTLRCDPISSHATLYWYQQALGQGPEFLTYFNYEAQPDKSGLPSDRFSAERPEGSISTLTIQRTEQRDSAMYRCASSSRAGAILIQETQYFGPGTRLLVL.

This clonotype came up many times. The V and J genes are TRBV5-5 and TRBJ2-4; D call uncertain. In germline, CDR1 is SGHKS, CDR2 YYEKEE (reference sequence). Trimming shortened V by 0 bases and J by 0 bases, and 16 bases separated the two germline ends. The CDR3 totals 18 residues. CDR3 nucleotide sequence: TGTGCCAGCAGCTTGGCCAGTGTCTTAAGCCTAGCCAAAAACATTCAGTACTTC. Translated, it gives CASSLASVLSLAKNIQYF. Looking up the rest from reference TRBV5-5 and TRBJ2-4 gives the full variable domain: DAGVTQSPTHLIKTRGQQVTLRCSPISGHKSVSWYQQVLGQGPQFIFQYYEKEERGRGNFPDRFSARQFPNYSSELNVNALLLGDSALYLCASSLASVLSLAKNIQYFGAGTRLSVL.

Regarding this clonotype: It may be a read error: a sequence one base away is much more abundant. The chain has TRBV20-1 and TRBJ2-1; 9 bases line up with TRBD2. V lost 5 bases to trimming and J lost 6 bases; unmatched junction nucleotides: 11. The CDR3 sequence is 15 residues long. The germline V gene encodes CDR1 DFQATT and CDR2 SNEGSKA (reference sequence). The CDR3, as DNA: TGCAGTGCTGACCGGGCTAGCGGGGTGATCAATGAGCAGTTCTTC. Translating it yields CSADRASGVINEQFF.

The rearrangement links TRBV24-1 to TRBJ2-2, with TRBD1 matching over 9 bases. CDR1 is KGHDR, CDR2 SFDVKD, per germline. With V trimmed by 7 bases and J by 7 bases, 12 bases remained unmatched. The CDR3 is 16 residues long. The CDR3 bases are TGTGCCACCAGCAGTGCCGGGACAGGGTGGAACGGGGAGCTGTTTTTT. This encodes CATSSAGTGWNGELFF.

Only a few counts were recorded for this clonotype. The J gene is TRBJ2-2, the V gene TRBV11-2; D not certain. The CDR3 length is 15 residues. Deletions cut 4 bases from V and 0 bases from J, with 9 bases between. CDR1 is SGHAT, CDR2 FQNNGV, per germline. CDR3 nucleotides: TGTGCCAGCAGCTCAAACCGCGCGAACACCGGGGAGCTGTTTTTT. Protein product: CASSSNRANTGELFF. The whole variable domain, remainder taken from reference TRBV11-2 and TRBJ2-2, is EAGVAQSPRYKIIEKRQSVAFWCNPISGHATLYWYQQILGQGPKLLIQFQNNGVVDDSQLPKDRFSAERLKGVDSTLKIQPAKLEDSAVYLCASSSNRANTGELFFGEGSRLTVL.

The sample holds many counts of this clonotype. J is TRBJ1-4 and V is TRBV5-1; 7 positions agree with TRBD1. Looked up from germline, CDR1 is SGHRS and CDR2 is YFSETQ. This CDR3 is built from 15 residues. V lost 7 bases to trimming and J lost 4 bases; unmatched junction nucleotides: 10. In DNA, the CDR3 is TGCGCCAGCTCCCCGGGACAGATTAATAATGAAAAACTGTTTTTT. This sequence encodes CASSPGQINNEKLFF.

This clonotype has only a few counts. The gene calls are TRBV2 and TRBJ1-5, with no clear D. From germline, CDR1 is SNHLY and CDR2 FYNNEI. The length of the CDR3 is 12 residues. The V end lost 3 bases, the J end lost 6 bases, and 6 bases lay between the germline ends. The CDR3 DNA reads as TGTGCCAGCAGTGATGGAGTTCAGCCCCAGCATTTT. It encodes CASSDGVQPQHF. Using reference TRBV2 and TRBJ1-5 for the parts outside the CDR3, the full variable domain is EPEVTQTPSHQVTQMGQEVILRCVPISNHLYFYWYRQILGQKVEFLVSFYNNEISEKSEIFDDQFSVERPDGSNFTLKIRSTKLEDSAMYFCASSDGVQPQHFGDGTRLSIL.

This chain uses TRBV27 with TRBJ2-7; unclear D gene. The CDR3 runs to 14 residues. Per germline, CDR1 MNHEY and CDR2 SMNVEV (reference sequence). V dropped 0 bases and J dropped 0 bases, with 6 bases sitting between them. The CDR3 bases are TGTGCCAGCAGTTTATCCTGGGCCTCCTACGAGCAGTACTTC. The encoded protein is CASSLSWASYEQYF.

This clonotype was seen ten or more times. The CDR3 DNA follows: TGTGCCAGCAGTTTAATTGGGACCCACGAGCAGTACTTC. It is translated as CASSLIGTHEQYF. This chain uses TRBV12-3 or TRBV12-4 with TRBJ2-7; D possibly uses TRBD1 or TRBD2 (5 bases each). V lost 2 bases to trimming and J lost 5 bases, with 10 bases between them. The CDR3 covers 13 residues.

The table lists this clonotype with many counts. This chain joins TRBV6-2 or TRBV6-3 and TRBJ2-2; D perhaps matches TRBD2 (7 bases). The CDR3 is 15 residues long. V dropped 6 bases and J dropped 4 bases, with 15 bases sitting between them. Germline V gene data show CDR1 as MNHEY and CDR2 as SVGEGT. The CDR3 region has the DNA TGTGCCAGCAGACCCTCGGGGGGCGTCACCGGGGAGCTGTTTTTT. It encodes CASRPSGGVTGELFF.

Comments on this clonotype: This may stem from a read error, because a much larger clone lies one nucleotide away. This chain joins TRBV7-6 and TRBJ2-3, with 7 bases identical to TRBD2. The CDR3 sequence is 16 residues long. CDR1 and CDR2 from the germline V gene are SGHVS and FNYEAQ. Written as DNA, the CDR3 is TGTGCCAGCCGCTTAGCGCGGGGGTTCACCACAGATACGCAGTATTTT. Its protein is CASRLARGFTTDTQYF.

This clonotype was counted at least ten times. The CDR3 sequence: CASSEANIQYF. CDR3 DNA: TGTGCCAGCAGTGAAGCAAACATTCAGTACTTC. The chain links TRBV6-1 to TRBJ2-4; D not certain. The CDR3 totals 11 residues. Per the germline V gene, CDR1 is MNHNS and CDR2 is SASEGT. V shed 0 bases and J shed 6 bases, with 0 bases lying between them.

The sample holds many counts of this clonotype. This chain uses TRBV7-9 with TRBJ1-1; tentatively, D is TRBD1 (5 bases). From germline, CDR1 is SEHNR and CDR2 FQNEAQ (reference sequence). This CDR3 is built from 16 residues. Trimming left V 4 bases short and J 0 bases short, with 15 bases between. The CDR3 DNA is TGTGCCAGCAGCTCGCGCGTCAGGGTAGTGAACACTGAAGCTTTCTTT. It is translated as CASSSRVRVVNTEAFF.

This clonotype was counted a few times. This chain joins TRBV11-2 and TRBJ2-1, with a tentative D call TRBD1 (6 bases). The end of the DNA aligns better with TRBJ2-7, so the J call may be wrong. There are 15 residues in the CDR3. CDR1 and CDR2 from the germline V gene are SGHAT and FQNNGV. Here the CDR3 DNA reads TGTGCCAGCAGCTTAGGTGGGGGCCGCTACAATGAGCAGTACTTC. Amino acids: CASSLGGGRYNEQYF.

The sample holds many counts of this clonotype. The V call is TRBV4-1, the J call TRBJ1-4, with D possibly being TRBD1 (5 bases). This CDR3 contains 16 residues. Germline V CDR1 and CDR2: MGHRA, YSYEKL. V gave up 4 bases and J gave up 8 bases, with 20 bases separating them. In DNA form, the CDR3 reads TGCGCCAGCAGCCCAGCCAGGGACCTCCAGGCGGAAAAACTGTTTTTT. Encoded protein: CASSPARDLQAEKLFF.

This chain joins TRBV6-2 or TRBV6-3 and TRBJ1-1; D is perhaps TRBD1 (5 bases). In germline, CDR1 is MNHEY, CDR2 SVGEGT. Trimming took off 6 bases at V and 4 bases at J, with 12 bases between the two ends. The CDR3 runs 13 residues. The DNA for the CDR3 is TGTGCCAGCAGAGGGAGGGGATCCACTGAAGCTTTCTTT. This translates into CASRGRGSTEAFF.

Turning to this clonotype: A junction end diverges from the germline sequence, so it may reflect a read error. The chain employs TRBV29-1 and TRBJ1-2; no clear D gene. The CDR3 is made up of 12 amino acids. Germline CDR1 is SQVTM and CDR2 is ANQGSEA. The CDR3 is CSAEGPGSGYTF. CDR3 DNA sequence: TGCAGCGCTGAAGGTCCTGGGAGTGGCTACACCTTC.

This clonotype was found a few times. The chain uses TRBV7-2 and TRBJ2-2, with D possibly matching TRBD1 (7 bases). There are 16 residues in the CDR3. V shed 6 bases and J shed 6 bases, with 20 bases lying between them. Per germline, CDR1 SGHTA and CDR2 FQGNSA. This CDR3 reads CASRERGLRGAGELFF. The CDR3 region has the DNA TGTGCCAGCAGGGAGAGAGGACTCAGGGGGGCCGGGGAGCTGTTTTTT.